This T cell receptor beta chain emerged from a study of blood T cell repertoires in COVID-19. Study overall: The United States, Italy and Spain provided the acute and convalescent COVID-19 samples. The analysed material was cDNA or gDNA that came from T cells, B-cell-depleted T cells, or PBMCs.

In the original analysis: Amplifying reference gene primers gave estimates of nucleated cell counts. Clones were read by immunoSEQ multiplex PCR, and TCRdb kept only the in-frame ones, dropping some. V, J and clone size are taken as reported in that table, and D and trimming were inferred from the DNA itself. In the table there are a few hundred thousand clones, 88% of which are singletons. Enrolled during active infection, Seattle patients were then followed longitudinally. Trimming at V came to 6 bases and at J to 0 bases, leaving 5 bases not matched to a gene. CDR3 size: 15 residues. Germline CDR1 is MNHEY and CDR2 is SVGAGI.

This receptor was taken from a woman aged 70-85 years with COVID-19, enrolled during active disease. Material for sequencing was peripheral blood. The chain carries TRBV6-5 and TRBJ1-5; 7 bases are a match to TRBD1. CDR3 amino acids: CASRRQGGSNQPQHF. CDR3 bases: TGTGCCAGCAGGAGACAGGGTGGTAGCAATCAGCCCCAGCATTTT.